This T cell receptor (beta chain) derives from a study of blood T cell repertoires in COVID-19. Study as a whole: Acute-phase and convalescent COVID-19 samples originated in the United States, Italy and Spain. Sources were T cells, B-cell-depleted T cells, or PBMCs; the material itself was cDNA or gDNA.

This clone was seen a single time. V lost 3 bases to trimming and J lost 2 bases, with 17 bases between them. There are 16 residues in the CDR3. Germline lookup yields CDR1 MNHEY and CDR2 SVGEGT. The repertoire was sequenced with immunoSEQ multiplex PCR; TCRdb's copy has only in-frame clones and lacks some. The sample lists a few hundred thousand clones, roughly 85% occurring once. The chain has TRBV6-2 or TRBV6-3 and TRBJ2-7; the D gene is possibly TRBD1 (6 bases). Source material: peripheral blood. This TCR was sampled from a woman in her thirties with active or convalescent COVID-19. The chain's CDR3 is CASSYLVWGHPYEQYF. The CDR3 nucleotides are TGTGCCAGCAGTTATCTGGTTTGGGGACACCCCTACGAGCAGTACTTC.